This T cell receptor beta chain is from a study of early T cells in non-severe SARS-CoV-2 infection. Study as a whole: The sequenced material was bulk RNA from unsorted whole blood, and its chains were unpaired.

About this clonotype itself: Its antigen is unknown.

This CDR3 has 14 amino acids. Germline CDR1 DFQATT, CDR2 SNEGSKA (reference sequence). The junction had 6 bases not matched to a gene; V was cut back by 3 bases and J by 5 bases. Study-wide results and limits: VDJdb-based matching was biased toward anti-spike CD8 responses and missed private and CD4 specificities.

TCRdb fed the 5' RACE reads into MiXCR, producing one record per CDR3 protein. The table lists roughly 100,000 distinct CDR3 sequences, 13% to 15% of them singletons, with around 5.8% in the top ten. This sequence was found in an adult who was a healthcare worker with PCR-confirmed SARS-CoV-2 infection or an uninfected control (not recorded which). The sequencing input was whole blood. This chain uses TRBV20-1 with TRBJ2-2, with TRBD1 identical over 7 bases. The CDR3, as DNA: TGCAGTGCTAGGCTGACAGGGACGACCGGGGAGCTGTTTTTT. Translation: CSARLTGTTGELFF.